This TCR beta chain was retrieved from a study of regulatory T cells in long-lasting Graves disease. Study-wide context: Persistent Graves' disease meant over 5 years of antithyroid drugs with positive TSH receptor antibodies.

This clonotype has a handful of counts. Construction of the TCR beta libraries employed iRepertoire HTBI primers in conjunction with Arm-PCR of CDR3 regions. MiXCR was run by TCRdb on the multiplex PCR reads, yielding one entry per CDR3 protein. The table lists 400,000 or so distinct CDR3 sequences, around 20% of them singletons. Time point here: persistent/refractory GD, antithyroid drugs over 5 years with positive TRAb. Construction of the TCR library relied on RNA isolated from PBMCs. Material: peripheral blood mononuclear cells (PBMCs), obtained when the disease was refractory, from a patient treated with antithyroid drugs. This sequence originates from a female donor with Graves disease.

The CDR3 DNA is TGTGCCTGGAGTCCTCGGGTGAACACTGAAGCTTTCTTT. Its protein is CAWSPRVNTEAFF. The chain is built from TRBV30 and TRBJ1-1; D is undetermined. CDR1 GTSNPN and CDR2 SVGIG come from the germline V gene (reference sequence). The CDR3 is 13 residues long. With 2 bases removed from V and 0 bases from J, the gap between germline ends came to 7 bases.